This TCR beta chain was documented in a study of vaccination effects on CD4 cells after COVID-19. Comments on this clone: Its specificity is not known.

Assay used: immunoSEQ multiplex PCR; TCRdb lists only in-frame clones, some missing. The sample has about 47,000 clones, about 70% seen once. Cells that had been cultured for about 10 days were the source of isolated CD4+ T cells. Each person got two doses of an mRNA SARS-CoV-2 vaccine, BNT162b2 or mRNA-1273. CDR1 is SNHLY and CDR2 is FYNNEI in the germline V gene. The length of the CDR3 is 14 residues. Trimming took 8 bases from V and 3 from J; bases not matched to a gene: 5. The clonotype originates from a human donor who received a COVID-19 vaccine. The sequences come from CD4+ T cells from PBMCs cultured without peptide, collected after COVID-19 vaccination. The J gene is TRBJ2-5, the V gene TRBV2; 11 positions match TRBD1. The CDR3 DNA reads as TGTGCCAGCTCGGACAGGGGGCTTGAAGAGACCCAGTACTTC. It specifies CASSDRGLEETQYF.